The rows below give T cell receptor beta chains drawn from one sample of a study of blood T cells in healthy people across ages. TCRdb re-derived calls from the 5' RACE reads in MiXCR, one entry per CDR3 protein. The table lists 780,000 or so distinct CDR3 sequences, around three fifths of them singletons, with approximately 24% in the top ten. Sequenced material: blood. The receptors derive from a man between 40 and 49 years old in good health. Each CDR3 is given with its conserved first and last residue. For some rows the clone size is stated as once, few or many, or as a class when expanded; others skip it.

CASSFTGTGAGPSQFF,TRBV7-3,NA,TRBJ2-1
CASGGGYTF,TRBV28,few,TRBJ1-2
CASSLTGTDKGYTF,TRBV7-9,NA,TRBJ1-2
CASSPQIAGIYEQYF,TRBV3-1,NA,TRBJ2-7
CASRISGGWDNGQFF,TRBV6-1,NA,TRBJ2-1
CASVGGVGIGAQHF,TRBV6-2/TRBV6-3,NA,TRBJ1-5
CASSPGTYSNQPQHF,TRBV6-5,NA,TRBJ1-5
CASSNTGQGARNEQFF,TRBV11-1,NA,TRBJ2-1
CASSPSLDRNSNQPQHF,TRBV27,NA,TRBJ1-5
CASSRNQRGYTYNEQFF,TRBV27,NA,TRBJ2-1
CASRIGDNRGYEQYF,TRBV6-2/TRBV6-3,NA,TRBJ2-7
CASSYSMASWEQYF,TRBV6-5,few,TRBJ2-5
CASSLGGRRPQHF,TRBV7-2,NA,TRBJ1-5
CASSPGGGVGTEAFF,TRBV7-2,few,TRBJ1-1
CASSFMGQGTDAQYF,TRBV28,NA,TRBJ2-3
CASRQGQGDLETQYF,TRBV28,medium-sized,TRBJ2-5
CASSVRLGSFEYF,TRBV2,NA,TRBJ2-7
CASSFLDLKNTEAFF,TRBV7-2,NA,TRBJ1-1
CASSLTATVQETQYF,TRBV6-2/TRBV6-3,NA,NA
CASSNPSQPEQFF,TRBV5-1,NA,TRBJ2-1